This TCR beta chain was profiled in a study of STAT3 mutations in large granular lymphocyte leukemia. Across the whole study: About 38% of treated T-LGLL patients showed hematologic response to immunosuppression. Study findings and constraints: Every T-LGLL patient had at least one immunodominant TCRbeta clonotype. Clonal expansion was inferred from samples taken at other timepoints. Treatment regimens differed across patients between samplings.

Notes on this clone: Its antigen is currently unknown.

Each sample's TCRbeta library yielded on average about 41,000 productive templates. The assay was immunoSEQ multiplex PCR, and TCRdb's table has in-frame clones only and misses some. The repertoire holds about 3,500 clones, with 74% as singletons. The clonotype was recovered from a man between 60 and 75 years old with T-cell large granular lymphocyte leukemia. Some clones in this sample may be carry-over from other donors' samples. The sample consisted of peripheral blood mononuclear cells.

The CDR3 is CASSLGRGGQRTETQYF. CDR3 coding DNA: TGTGCCAGCAGCTTGGGTCGCGGGGGGCAAAGGACGGAGACCCAGTACTTC. The chain has TRBV5-4 and TRBJ2-5, with TRBD2 matching 8 bases. Germline CDR1 and CDR2: SGHNT and YYREEE (reference sequence). J was trimmed by 5 bases and V by 0 bases; bases with no gene match: 12. There are 17 residues in the CDR3.